The 24 T cell receptor beta chains below all came from one sample that was sequenced in a study of blood T cell repertoires in COVID-19 (dated by TCRdb to about 2020). The library came from the immunoSEQ multiplex PCR assay. This is the immuneACCESS table as TCRdb keeps it, with only in-frame sequences that have V and J called. A part of the clones is gone; compared with another copy, unresolved V genes explain less than half, and the rest is unexplained. The sample yields around 300,000 clones; 75% to 90% were counted once. Jointly, the top ten make up around 12% of the sample. The specimen sequenced was peripheral blood. These TCRs come from a woman aged 65 to 85 with COVID-19, enrolled during active disease.

The CDR3, as DNA: TGTGCCAGCAGTGCCGGGACTAGTCCCTACGAGCAGTACTTC. Amino acids: CASSAGTSPYEQYF. The gene calls are TRBV2 and TRBJ2-7; TRBD2 matches at 8 bases. Trimming removed 4 bases from V and 2 bases from J; junction bases left unmatched: 4. CDR1 is SNHLY and CDR2 is FYNNEI in the germline V gene. This CDR3 contains 14 residues.

The chain employs TRBV12-3 or TRBV12-4 and TRBJ1-5; 9 bases are shared with TRBD1. The CDR3 is made up of 13 amino acids. J gave up 6 bases and V 6 bases, and 3 bases lay outside the gene matches. The CDR3 nucleotides are TGTGCCAGCAGGCAGACAGGGGGTCAGCCCCAGCATTTT. Residues: CASRQTGGQPQHF.

The chain employs TRBV5-1 and TRBJ2-6; possible D gene TRBD2, 6 bases. In germline, CDR1 is SGHRS, CDR2 YFSETQ. Trimming pared 2 bases from V and 0 bases from J, leaving 15 bases between. CDR3 length: 18 residues. CDR3 bases: TGCGCCAGCAGCTTAGCCGGGACGGGAGACTCTGGGGCCAACGTCCTGACTTTC. Amino acid sequence: CASSLAGTGDSGANVLTF.

CDR3 sequence: CSVEEGPGKRNNEQFF. As DNA, the CDR3 is TGCAGCGTTGAAGAGGGTCCGGGGAAACGAAACAATGAGCAGTTCTTC. The V gene is TRBV29-1, the J gene TRBJ2-1, with a weak D call TRBD2 (5 bases). The CDR3 spans 16 residues. The V and J ends lost 0 bases and 5 bases respectively, with 17 bases between them. CDR1 and CDR2 from the germline V gene are SQVTM and ANQGSEA.

The chain joins TRBV18 to TRBJ2-1; D may be TRBD1 (6 bases). This CDR3 is built from 18 residues. The V gene lost 0 bases and the J gene lost 7 bases, with 22 bases spanning the gap. Germline V gives CDR1 KGHSH, CDR2 LQKENI. As DNA, the CDR3 is TGTGCCAGCTCACCACCGCTGGTGCAGGGGTATCGGTGGAATGAGCAGTTCTTC. It yields the protein CASSPPLVQGYRWNEQFF. The full variable domain, rest sourced from reference TRBV18 and TRBJ2-1, is NAGVMQNPRHLVRRRGQEARLRCSPMKGHSHVYWYRQLPEEGLKFMVYLQKENIIDESGMPKERFSAEFPKEGPSILRIQQVVRGDSAAYFCASSPPLVQGYRWNEQFFGPGTRLTVL.

For the CDR3, the DNA is TGTGCCAGCAACAAGGCAGGGGCCTATGGCTACACCTTC. Residues: CASNKAGAYGYTF. This chain joins TRBV7-2 and TRBJ1-2, with D tentatively TRBD1 (6 bases). V lost 7 bases, J lost 4 bases, and 13 bases lay in between. This CDR3 has 13 amino acids. The germline CDR1 and CDR2 sequences are SGHTA and FQGNSA.

This chain uses TRBV4-3 with TRBJ2-5; TRBD2 aligns across 8 bases. V was pared by 0 bases and J by 7 bases, with 10 bases of the junction left unmatched. Per germline, CDR1 LGHNA and CDR2 YSLEER. The CDR3 has 16 amino acids. The CDR3: CASSQDGAGGSRTQYF. CDR3 nucleotide sequence: TGCGCCAGCAGCCAAGATGGGGCGGGGGGATCAAGGACCCAGTACTTC.

CDR3 amino acids: CAWSVAGDAFF. Written as DNA, the CDR3 is TGTGCCTGGAGTGTGGCGGGTGATGCTTTCTTT. The V and J genes are TRBV30 and TRBJ1-1; D not resolved. Germline CDR1 is GTSNPN and CDR2 is SVGIG (reference sequence). The V and J ends lost 0 bases and 11 bases respectively, with 10 bases between them. This CDR3 comprises 11 residues.

The chain couples TRBV10-1 to TRBJ2-3; perhaps TRBD2 as D (5 bases). Per the germline V gene, CDR1 is WNHNN and CDR2 is SYGVQD (reference sequence). Trimming shortened V by 0 bases and J by 10 bases, and 11 bases separated the two germline ends. The CDR3 has 13 residues. The CDR3 loop is CASSESGVRSQYF. DNA of the CDR3: TGCGCCAGCAGTGAGTCGGGAGTACGATCGCAGTATTTT.

This chain joins TRBV7-2 and TRBJ1-5; weak D call: TRBD1 (5 bases). Trimming took off 5 bases at V and 7 bases at J, with 15 bases between the two ends. Germline V gene sequence: CDR1 SGHTA, CDR2 FQGNSA. The CDR3 totals 14 residues. The DNA of the CDR3 is TGTGCCAGCAGCCCTCTTGTGGGGGGGCAGCCCCAGCATTTT. Protein: CASSPLVGGQPQHF. Drawing the rest from reference TRBV7-2 and TRBJ1-5, the complete variable domain is GAGVSQSPSNKVTEKGKDVELRCDPISGHTALYWYRQSLGQGLEFLIYFQGNSAPDKSGLPSDRFSAERTGGSVSTLTIQRTQQEDSAVYLCASSPLVGGQPQHFGDGTRLSIL.

The chain combines TRBV7-2 with TRBJ1-1; D is unresolved. Trimming cost V 1 base and J 4 bases, with 16 bases left between them. CDR3 length equals 16 residues. CDR1 is SGHTA, CDR2 FQGNSA, per germline. For the CDR3, the DNA is TGTGCCAGCAGCTTAGGCCCGGTGGTGTTGAGCACTGAAGCTTTCTTT. Translated, it gives CASSLGPVVLSTEAFF.

This rearrangement joins TRBV5-1 to TRBJ1-1; the D is unclear. Trimming shortened V by 2 bases and J by 1 base, and 6 bases separated the two germline ends. The CDR3 covers 13 residues. The germline CDR1 and CDR2 sequences are SGHRS and YFSETQ. The chain's CDR3 is CASSFSENTEAFF. In nucleotides, the CDR3 is TGCGCCAGCAGCTTTTCAGAGAACACTGAAGCTTTCTTT.

The CDR3 DNA sequence: TGTGCCAGCAGTTTAGTTGGACAGGGACTGGGGGGCTATGGCTACACCTTC. Amino acids: CASSLVGQGLGGYGYTF. The V gene is TRBV28, the J gene TRBJ1-2, with 8 nucleotides matching TRBD1. Germline V lookup: CDR1 MDHEN, CDR2 SYDVKM. Trimming removed 2 bases from V and 4 bases from J; junction bases left unmatched: 12. The CDR3 contains 17 residues.

The gene calls are TRBV27 and TRBJ2-7; possibly TRBD1 for D (6 bases). The CDR3 loop spans 16 amino acids. With 5 bases removed from V and 0 bases from J, the gap between germline ends came to 17 bases. CDR1 MNHEY and CDR2 SMNVEV come from the germline V gene (reference sequence). The CDR3 loop is CASSVRTEVSSYEQYF. The CDR3 DNA is TGTGCCAGCAGTGTCCGGACAGAAGTTAGCTCCTACGAGCAGTACTTC.

At least ten counts were recorded for this clone. The chain links TRBV7-9 to TRBJ1-6; D is unresolved. The germline V and J ends were trimmed by 2 bases and 11 bases, with 4 bases remaining between them. The CDR3 has 11 residues. Germline loops: CDR1 SEHNR, CDR2 FQNEAQ (reference sequence). In nucleotides, the CDR3 is TGTGCCAGCAGCTTAAGCACACCCCTCCACTTT. Amino acids: CASSLSTPLHF.

The genes are TRBV10-1 and TRBJ2-1, with D maybe TRBD2 (7 bases). The V gene's germline CDR1 is WNHNN and CDR2 SYGVQD (reference sequence). This CDR3 is 13 amino acids long. Between the trimmed V and J ends, which lost 4 bases and 10 bases, there was a span of 14 bases. This chain's CDR3 is CASSAGGGREQFF. Written as DNA, the CDR3 is TGCGCCAGCAGTGCTGGGGGGGGCAGGGAGCAGTTCTTC.

The chain recombines TRBV28 with TRBJ1-4; D is undetermined. V lost 8 bases, J lost 5 bases, and 15 bases lay in between. The CDR3 runs 14 residues. Germline V CDR1 and CDR2: MDHEN, SYDVKM. The CDR3 loop is CASALRSFNEKLFF. As DNA, the CDR3 is TGTGCCAGCGCCCTCCGGAGCTTCAATGAAAAACTGTTTTTT.

The rearrangement links TRBV6-2 or TRBV6-3 to TRBJ2-2, with D possibly being TRBD2 (6 bases). From germline, CDR1 is MNHEY and CDR2 SVGEGT. The ends were cut back, 6 bases at V and 5 bases at J, with 13 bases in the middle. The CDR3 extends over 14 amino acids. This CDR3 is CASSSGSKTGELFF. In nucleotides, the CDR3 is TGTGCCAGCAGCTCCGGGAGTAAGACCGGGGAGCTGTTTTTT.

Comment on this clone: The identical CDR3 is also encoded by other nucleotide sequences in the sample. V is TRBV2 and J is TRBJ2-7; 12 nucleotides match TRBD2. Germline CDR1 SNHLY, CDR2 FYNNEI. Trimming took 7 bases from V and 6 from J; bases not matched to a gene: 1. This CDR3 region has 12 residues. The CDR3 sequence: CASKGLAGEQYF. DNA for the CDR3: TGTGCCAGCAAGGGACTAGCGGGCGAGCAGTACTTC.

The chain employs TRBV19 and TRBJ1-5, with TRBD1 as a possible D gene (5 bases). Deletions cut 0 bases from V and 4 bases from J, with 7 bases between. Germline-derived CDR1 and CDR2 are LNHDA and SQIVND (reference sequence). The CDR3 loop spans 14 amino acids. CDR3 in DNA: TGTGCCAGTAGTATAGAGGGGGGAAATCAGCCCCAGCATTTT. As protein: CASSIEGGNQPQHF.

The rearrangement links TRBV5-1 to TRBJ1-2; possible D gene TRBD1, 6 bases. The CDR3 consists of 14 residues. The germline CDR1 and CDR2 sequences are SGHRS and YFSETQ. V dropped 0 bases and J dropped 2 bases, with 8 bases sitting between them. CDR3 bases: TGCGCCAGCAGCTTGGTTCAGGGGAACTATGGCTACACCTTC. This encodes CASSLVQGNYGYTF.

This clone has more than one count but fewer than ten. This sequence joins TRBV7-2 and TRBJ1-5, with 10 bases lining up with TRBD1. This CDR3 contains 19 residues. The ends lost 0 bases at V and 0 bases at J; junction bases unmatched: 8. The germline CDR1 and CDR2 sequences are SGHTA and FQGNSA. The CDR3 region is CASSLASGTGANSNQPQHF. The CDR3 coding sequence is TGTGCCAGCAGCTTAGCCTCCGGGACAGGGGCGAATAGCAATCAGCCCCAGCATTTT.

This clone was counted a few times. The genes are TRBV2 and TRBJ2-2; TRBD2 matches 7 bases. The CDR3 is made up of 15 amino acids. Germline V gives CDR1 SNHLY, CDR2 FYNNEI. Trimming took 6 bases from V and 5 from J; bases not matched to a gene: 9. The CDR3 here is CASSRGRVETGELFF. CDR3 DNA: TGTGCCAGCAGCCGGGGGAGGGTGGAAACCGGGGAGCTGTTTTTT.

The V gene is TRBV30, the J gene TRBJ1-1, with D possibly TRBD1 on 6 matching bases. Germline V gene sequence: CDR1 GTSNPN, CDR2 SVGIG (reference sequence). This CDR3 has 15 amino acids. The V and J ends lost 2 bases and 0 bases respectively, with 13 bases between them. CDR3 nucleotides: TGTGCCTGGAGTCCGACTGACAGGTTGAACACTGAAGCTTTCTTT. It codes for CAWSPTDRLNTEAFF.